This note documents a single T cell receptor beta chain sequence. No antigen is known for it. Germline V CDR1 and CDR2: MNHNS, SASEGT. The V end was cut by 6 bases, the J end by 0 bases, with 12 bases between. The CDR3 spans 15 residues. This entry belongs to a study of cytomegalovirus exposure and HLA in healthy donors. Study observations and caveats: Some segments of the V type, notably TRBV6-2 and TRBV6-3, were excluded as indistinguishable.

The primer mix had 60 Vbeta and 13 Jbeta primers. Sequencing was performed with immunoSEQ multiplex PCR; in TCRdb, only in-frame clones are kept and a portion is missing. The table records around 100,000 clones, about four fifths of them present only once. Likely unrecorded immune exposures existed in these nominally healthy donors. What was sequenced was PBMCs. This sequence originates from a man younger than 45 in good health and CMV-seropositive. The V call is TRBV6-1, the J call TRBJ2-4; possible D gene TRBD1, 7 bases. The CDR3 reads CASRTQGGAKNIQYF. Here the CDR3 DNA reads TGTGCCAGCAGAACCCAGGGGGGAGCCAAAAACATTCAGTACTTC.